Below, 17 T cell receptor beta chains from the same sample are listed, as sequenced in a study of human T cells and chemical hapten exposure. TCRdb re-analysed the RACE reads in MiXCR, keeping a single row per CDR3 protein. The table has 360,000 or so distinct CDR3 sequences, more than 5% seen once. Time point described: patch test 2, 6 weeks after DPC sensitization. Treatment given: therapeutic diphenylcyclopropenone sensitization with weekly scalp DPC. The material sequenced was whole blood, taken in connection with sensitization to the hapten diphenylcyclopropenone (DPC). All receptors come from a woman between 18 and 29 years old with alopecia areata. Some clones in this sample may be carry-over from other donors' samples.

In this sample, this clonotype turned up a few times. This sequence joins TRBV20-1 and TRBJ2-3; TRBD2 is a possible D gene (6 bases). CDR1 is DFQATT, CDR2 SNEGSKA, per germline (reference sequence). Trimming left V 5 bases short and J 5 bases short, with 14 bases between. CDR3 length: 13 residues. In DNA, the CDR3 is TGCAGTGCTGTTCGGGACTGGGGAGATACGCAGTATTTT. Protein product: CSAVRDWGDTQYF.

This clonotype came up a few times. This rearrangement joins TRBV5-6 to TRBJ1-2; D may be TRBD1 (5 bases). The germline gives CDR1 SGHDT, CDR2 YYEEEE. CDR3 size: 17 residues. V shed 3 bases and J shed 9 bases, with 27 bases lying between them. CDR3 coding DNA: TGTGCCAGCAGCTCTGCGGGTAGGGAGCAGGGAGTTTATAGCTACACCTTC. Translation: CASSSAGREQGVYSYTF.

J is TRBJ2-3 and V is TRBV5-1, with TRBD1 matching over 8 bases. V trimming: 1 base; J trimming: 3 bases; junction bases outside the gene matches: 7. This CDR3 is 16 amino acids long. Germline CDR1 SGHRS, CDR2 YFSETQ. For the CDR3, the DNA is TGCGCCAGCAGCTTGACCAGACAGGGGATTACAGATACGCAGTATTTT. This translates into CASSLTRQGITDTQYF. Supplemented by reference TRBV5-1 and TRBJ2-3, the full variable domain reads KAGVTQTPRYLIKTRGQQVTLSCSPISGHRSVSWYQQTPGQGLQFLFEYFSETQRNKGNFPGRFSGRQFSNSRSEMNVSTLELGDSALYLCASSLTRQGITDTQYFGPGTRLTVL.

Written as DNA, the CDR3 is TGCAGTGCCAGACAGGGGGCGCGGGACTATGGCTACACCTTC. Its protein product is CSARQGARDYGYTF. J is TRBJ1-2 and V is TRBV20-1; 10 nucleotides align to TRBD1. CDR1 is DFQATT, CDR2 SNEGSKA, per germline (reference sequence). The V segment lost 6 bases and the J segment 3 bases; nucleotides outside the gene matches: 7. CDR3 length: 14 residues.

This clonotype has more than one count but fewer than ten. The gene calls are TRBV5-1 and TRBJ2-3; 9 nucleotides agree with TRBD1. V was pared by 1 base and J by 0 bases, with 3 bases of the junction left unmatched. Germline lookup yields CDR1 SGHRS and CDR2 YFSETQ. The CDR3 has 16 amino acids. CDR3 protein: CASSLQGQGSTDTQYF. The CDR3 DNA reads TGCGCCAGCAGCTTGCAAGGACAGGGGAGCACAGATACGCAGTATTTT.

At least ten counts were recorded for this clonotype. The rearrangement uses TRBV7-2 and TRBJ1-1; D may be TRBD1 (5 bases). The length of the CDR3 is 14 residues. Looked up from germline, CDR1 is SGHTA and CDR2 is FQGNSA. Trimming cost V 5 bases and J 4 bases, with 14 bases left between them. This CDR3 is CASSPPRRGTEAFF. Written as DNA, the CDR3 is TGTGCCAGCAGCCCCCCACGAAGGGGCACTGAAGCTTTCTTT.

Concerning this clonotype: One junction end disagrees with the germline gene, perhaps due to a read error. The rearrangement links TRBV12-3 or TRBV12-4 to TRBJ1-3; D gene ambiguous. CDR3 length equals 11 residues. This chain's CDR3 is CASTLGTLRHF. The CDR3 DNA reads as TGTGCCAGCACCTTGGGCACCTTGAGACATTTT.

This clonotype was found many times. V usage is TRBV5-6 and J usage is TRBJ1-2; no firm D call. The germline gives CDR1 SGHDT, CDR2 YYEEEE. Trimming shortened V by 4 bases and J by 4 bases, and 11 bases separated the two germline ends. The CDR3 length is 13 residues. CDR3 DNA: TGTGCCAGCAGCGTCATGGATACCTATGGCTACACCTTC. Translation gives CASSVMDTYGYTF.

This clonotype was observed at least ten times. The chain recombines TRBV28 with TRBJ2-3; tentative D call: TRBD2 (6 bases). In germline, CDR1 is MDHEN, CDR2 SYDVKM. CDR3 size: 13 residues. V was cut by 5 bases and J by 6 bases, with 12 bases left in between. The CDR3 region is CASSPRRGDTQYF. As DNA, the CDR3 is TGTGCCAGCAGTCCCCGACGGGGGGATACGCAGTATTTT. Supplemented by reference TRBV28 and TRBJ2-3, the full variable domain reads DVKVTQSSRYLVKRTGEKVFLECVQDMDHENMFWYRQDPGLGLRLIYFSYDVKMKEKGDIPEGYSVSREKKERFSLILESASTNQTSMYLCASSPRRGDTQYFGPGTRLTVL.

Ten or more counts support this clonotype. This sequence joins TRBV4-3 and TRBJ1-2; weak D call: TRBD1 (5 bases). The CDR3 runs 15 residues. The germline V and J ends were trimmed by 1 base and 3 bases, with 12 bases remaining between them. The germline CDR1 and CDR2 sequences are LGHNA and YSLEER. The DNA of the CDR3 is TGCGCCAGCAGCCAAGTATATGGGGGAGACTATGGCTACACCTTC. It yields the protein CASSQVYGGDYGYTF.

This clonotype was recorded at least ten times. This sequence joins TRBV29-1 and TRBJ1-2; D not resolved. Trimming cost V 1 base and J 8 bases, with 8 bases left between them. Germline V CDR1 and CDR2: SQVTM, ANQGSEA. The CDR3 totals 11 residues. CDR3 coding DNA: TGCAGCGTTGAAGGCTCAGAGGGCTACACCTTC. Translation: CSVEGSEGYTF.

Concerning this clonotype: A much larger clone is a single base away; this may be a read error. V is TRBV10-3 and J is TRBJ1-4; D perhaps matches TRBD1 (6 bases). CDR3 size: 15 residues. From germline, CDR1 is ENHRY and CDR2 SYGVKD. V was clipped by 3 bases and J by 4 bases, with 12 bases between them. CDR3 amino acids: CAISETKGGNEKLFF. The CDR3 DNA follows: TGTGCCATCAGTGAAACCAAGGGGGGTAATGAAAAACTGTTTTTT.

The chain carries TRBV29-1 and TRBJ1-4; D gene uncertain. Germline V CDR1 and CDR2: SQVTM, ANQGSEA. V was clipped by 6 bases and J by 4 bases, with 9 bases between them. This CDR3 spans 12 amino acids. CDR3 DNA: TGCAGCGTGCGAAAGGGTAATGAAAAACTGTTTTTT. Residues: CSVRKGNEKLFF.

This clonotype was seen at least ten times. The rearrangement links TRBV4-3 to TRBJ2-1, with 8 bases aligning to TRBD1. Germline V gene lookup returns CDR1 LGHNA and CDR2 YSLEER. This CDR3 contains 18 residues. J gave up 8 bases and V 0 bases, and 15 bases lay outside the gene matches. Here the CDR3 DNA reads TGCGCCAGCAGCCAAGAGAGGGGGACAGGAGTTAAGGCATATGAGCAGTTCTTC. This gives the protein CASSQERGTGVKAYEQFF.

This clonotype came up a few times. The chain carries TRBV5-4 and TRBJ2-1; D possibly matches TRBD1 or TRBD2 (5 bases each). The germline V and J ends were trimmed by 6 bases and 7 bases, with 23 bases remaining between them. The CDR3 runs to 16 residues. The germline V gene encodes CDR1 SGHNT and CDR2 YYREEE (reference sequence). The chain's CDR3 is CASTFGGRGLGNEQFF. CDR3 bases: TGTGCCAGCACCTTTGGAGGTCGGGGCTTGGGGAATGAGCAGTTCTTC.

There are many counts of this clonotype. The chain links TRBV5-6 to TRBJ1-5; D gene uncertain. This CDR3 comprises 13 residues. The V end was cut by 1 base, the J end by 5 bases, with 7 bases between. Germline V CDR1 and CDR2: SGHDT, YYEEEE. The CDR3, as DNA: TGTGCCAGCAGCTTGCGTCGATATCAGCCCCAGCATTTT. This codes for CASSLRRYQPQHF.

With regard to this clonotype: Possible read error: a much larger clone is one base away. This chain connects TRBV21-1 to TRBJ1-5; the table's D call of TRBD1 was not tested on the DNA. TRBV21-1 is recorded as a pseudogene. The CDR3 has 17 amino acids. The CDR3 coding sequence is TGTGCCAGCTCTCCATTGACAGGGGTGGATGAAAATCAGCCCCAGCATTTT. It is translated as CASSPLTGVDENQPQHF.